This T cell receptor (beta chain) was sequenced during a study of control samples from healthy donors and cancer patients. The method was immunoSEQ multiplex PCR; TCRdb's version includes in-frame clones alone and lacks a portion of them. The sample shows about 120,000 clones, approximately 90% of them seen only once. The CDR3 length is 16 residues. Per the germline V gene, CDR1 is KGHDR and CDR2 is SFDVKD. V was pared by 4 bases and J by 9 bases, with 8 bases of the junction left unmatched. This chain connects TRBV24-1 to TRBJ1-6; 10 bases agree with TRBD1. This TCR was sampled from a man aged 35 to 55 in good health. The specimen was blood. CDR3 in DNA: TGTGCCACCAGTGACCCAACCGGGACAGGGGTTTCACCCCTCCACTTT. It specifies CATSDPTGTGVSPLHF.